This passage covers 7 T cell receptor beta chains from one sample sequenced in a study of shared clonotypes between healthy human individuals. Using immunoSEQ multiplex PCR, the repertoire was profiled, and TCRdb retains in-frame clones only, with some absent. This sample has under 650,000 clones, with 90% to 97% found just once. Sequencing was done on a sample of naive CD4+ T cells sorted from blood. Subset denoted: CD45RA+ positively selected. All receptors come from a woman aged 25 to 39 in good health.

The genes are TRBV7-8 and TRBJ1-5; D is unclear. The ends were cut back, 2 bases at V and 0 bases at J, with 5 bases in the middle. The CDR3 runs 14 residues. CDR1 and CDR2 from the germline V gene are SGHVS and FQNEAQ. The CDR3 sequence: CASSLLFSNQPQHF. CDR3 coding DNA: TGTGCCAGCAGCTTACTGTTTAGCAATCAGCCCCAGCATTTT. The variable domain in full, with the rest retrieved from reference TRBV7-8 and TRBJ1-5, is GAGVSQSPRYKVAKRGQDVALRCDPISGHVSLFWYQQALGQGPEFLTYFQNEAQLDKSGLPSDRFFAERPEGSVSTLKIQRTQQEDSAVYLCASSLLFSNQPQHFGDGTRLSIL.

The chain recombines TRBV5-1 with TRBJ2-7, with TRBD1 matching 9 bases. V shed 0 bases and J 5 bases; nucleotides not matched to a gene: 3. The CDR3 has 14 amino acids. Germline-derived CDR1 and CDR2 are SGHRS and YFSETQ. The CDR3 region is CASSLGQGVHEQYF. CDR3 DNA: TGCGCCAGCAGCTTGGGACAGGGGGTCCACGAGCAGTACTTC.

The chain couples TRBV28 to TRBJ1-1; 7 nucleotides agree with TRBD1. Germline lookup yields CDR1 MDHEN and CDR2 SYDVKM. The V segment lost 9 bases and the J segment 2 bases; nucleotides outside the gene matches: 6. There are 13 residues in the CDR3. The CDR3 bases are TGTGCCAGTATGACAGGGTTTAACACTGAAGCTTTCTTT. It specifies CASMTGFNTEAFF.

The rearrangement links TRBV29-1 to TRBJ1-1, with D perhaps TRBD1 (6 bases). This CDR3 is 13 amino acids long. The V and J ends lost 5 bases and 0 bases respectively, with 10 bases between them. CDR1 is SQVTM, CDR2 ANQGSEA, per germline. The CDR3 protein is CSVTGTLNTEAFF. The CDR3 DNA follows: TGCAGCGTTACCGGGACACTGAACACTGAAGCTTTCTTT.

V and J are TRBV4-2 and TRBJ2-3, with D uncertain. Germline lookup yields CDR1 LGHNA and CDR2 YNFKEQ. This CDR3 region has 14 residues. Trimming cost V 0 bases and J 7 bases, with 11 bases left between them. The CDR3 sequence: CASSQEGKANTQYF. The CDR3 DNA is TGTGCCAGCAGCCAAGAAGGGAAAGCCAATACGCAGTATTTT.

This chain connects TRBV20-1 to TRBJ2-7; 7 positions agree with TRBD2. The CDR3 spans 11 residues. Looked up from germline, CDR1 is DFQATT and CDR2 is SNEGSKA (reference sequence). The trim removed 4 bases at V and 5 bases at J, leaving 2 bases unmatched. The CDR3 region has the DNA TGCAGTGCTATAGGACTAGACGAGCAGTACTTC. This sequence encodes CSAIGLDEQYF.

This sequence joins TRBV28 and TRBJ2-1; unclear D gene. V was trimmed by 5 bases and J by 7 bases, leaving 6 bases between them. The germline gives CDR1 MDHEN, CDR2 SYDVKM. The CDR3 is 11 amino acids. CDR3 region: CASSRVNEQFF. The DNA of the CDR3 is TGTGCCAGCAGTCGAGTGAATGAGCAGTTCTTC.